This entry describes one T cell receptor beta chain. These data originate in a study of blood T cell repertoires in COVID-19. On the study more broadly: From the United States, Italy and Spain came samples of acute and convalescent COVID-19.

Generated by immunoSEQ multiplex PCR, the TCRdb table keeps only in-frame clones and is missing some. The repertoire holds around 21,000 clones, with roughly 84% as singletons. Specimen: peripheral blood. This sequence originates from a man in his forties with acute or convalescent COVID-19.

CDR3 amino acids: CASSIKNRPLYEQYF. Written as DNA, the CDR3 is TGTGCCAGTAGCATAAAAAACAGGCCCCTCTACGAGCAGTACTTC. This sequence joins TRBV19 and TRBJ2-7, with D possibly TRBD1 on 5 matching bases. Germline V gene sequence: CDR1 LNHDA, CDR2 SQIVND (reference sequence). V lost 6 bases and J lost 3, with 18 bases in between. The CDR3 totals 15 residues.